The clone carrying this T cell receptor (beta chain) was seen only a few times. Germline V gene data show CDR1 as SGHRS and CDR2 as YFSETQ. Trimming pared 1 base from V and 4 bases from J, leaving 9 bases between. The CDR3 runs to 13 residues. The data originate from a study of blood T cell repertoires in COVID-19. Study summary: Some COVID-19 samples were acute and others convalescent; all came from the United States, Italy and Spain. PBMCs, B-cell-depleted T cells, or T cells provided the cDNA or gDNA that made up the material.

Under the authors' procedure: By means of reference gene primer amplification, nucleated cell counts were estimated. Data came from immunoSEQ multiplex PCR; TCRdb stores just in-frame clones and leaves some out. The DNA was the basis for D and trimming; V, J and clone size are from that table. The sample lists hundreds of thousands of clones, approximately 83% occurring once. This sequence originates from a man at least 80 years old with acute or convalescent COVID-19. The sample taken for sequencing was peripheral blood. The gene calls are TRBV5-1 and TRBJ2-7, with D hard to call. CDR3 coding DNA: TGCGCCAGCAGCTTGTACCCAGATTACGAGCAGTACTTC. This sequence encodes CASSLYPDYEQYF. Using reference TRBV5-1 and TRBJ2-7 for the parts outside the CDR3, the full variable domain is KAGVTQTPRYLIKTRGQQVTLSCSPISGHRSVSWYQQTPGQGLQFLFEYFSETQRNKGNFPGRFSGRQFSNSRSEMNVSTLELGDSALYLCASSLYPDYEQYFGPGTRLTVT.